One sample yielded the 4 T cell receptor beta chains listed below, sequenced in a study of CD8 T cells in Susac syndrome. Reverse transcription used about 0.5 to 1 ug RNA and random hexamers. Via MiXCR, TCRdb re-called the immunoSEQ multiplex PCR reads, giving one row per CDR3 protein. This table has 150,000 or so distinct CDR3 sequences, approximately 96% appearing once. Material for sequencing was CD4+ T cells from PBMCs. The source of these receptors is a human donor with Susac syndrome.

The chain uses TRBV21-1 and TRBJ2-1; whether TRBD2, the table's D call, matches the DNA was not checked. TRBV21-1 is deemed a pseudogene. The CDR3 loop spans 16 amino acids. CDR3 DNA: TGTGCCAGCAGCAAAGTGCAGGGCCTGGCCTACAATGAGCAGTTCTTC. Translating it yields CASSKVQGLAYNEQFF.

V is TRBV7-3 and J is TRBJ2-3; no definite D call. V was pared by 5 bases and J by 3 bases, with 9 bases between. In germline, CDR1 is SGHTA, CDR2 FQGTGA. The CDR3 is made up of 13 amino acids. Here the CDR3 reads CASSDDPTDTQYF. The CDR3 DNA is TGTGCCAGCAGCGATGATCCGACAGATACGCAGTATTTT.

V usage is TRBV12-3 or TRBV12-4 and J usage is TRBJ2-5; D is perhaps TRBD1 or TRBD2 (5 bases each). V gave up 6 bases and J gave up 6 bases, with 11 bases separating them. This CDR3 is 12 amino acids long. This CDR3 is CASRGTEKTQYF. The DNA of the CDR3 is TGTGCCAGCAGGGGGACGGAGAAGACCCAGTACTTC.

The genes are TRBV7-3 and TRBJ2-1; tentatively, D is TRBD1 (5 bases). Per germline, CDR1 SGHTA and CDR2 FQGTGA. This CDR3 contains 12 residues. The ends were cut back, 5 bases at V and 10 bases at J, with 12 bases in the middle. In DNA, the CDR3 is TGTGCCAGCAGCGCAGGACAAACGGAGCAGTTCTTC. Its protein is CASSAGQTEQFF.